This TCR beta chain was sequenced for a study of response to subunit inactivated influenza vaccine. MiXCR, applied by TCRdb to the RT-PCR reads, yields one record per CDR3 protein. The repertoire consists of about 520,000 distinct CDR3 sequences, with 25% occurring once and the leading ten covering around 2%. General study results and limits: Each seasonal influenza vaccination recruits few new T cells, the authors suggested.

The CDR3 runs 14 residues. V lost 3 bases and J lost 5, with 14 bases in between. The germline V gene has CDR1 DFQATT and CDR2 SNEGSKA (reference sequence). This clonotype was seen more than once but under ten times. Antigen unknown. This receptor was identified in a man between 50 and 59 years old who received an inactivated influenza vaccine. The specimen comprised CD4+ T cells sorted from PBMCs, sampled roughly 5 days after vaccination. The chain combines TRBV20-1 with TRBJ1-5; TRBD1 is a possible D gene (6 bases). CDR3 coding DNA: TGCAGTGCTAGCAGGGGAGGGGTCGATCAGCCCCAGCATTTT. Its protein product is CSASRGGVDQPQHF.